This T cell receptor (beta chain) was identified in a study of cytomegalovirus exposure and HLA in healthy donors. Germline CDR1 is LGHNA and CDR2 is YNFKEQ. There are 15 residues in the CDR3. The germline V and J ends were trimmed by 1 base and 5 bases, with 14 bases remaining between them. The method was immunoSEQ multiplex PCR; TCRdb's version includes in-frame clones alone and lacks a portion of them. This sample carries some 210,000 clones, roughly 83% of them seen once, and the ten largest clones take 4.5% to 6%. The sequence came from a woman between 18 and 30 years old in good health and CMV-seronegative. V and J are TRBV4-2 and TRBJ1-2; D is perhaps TRBD1 (5 bases). Sequenced sample: PBMCs. The CDR3 nucleotides are TGTGCCAGCAGCCAAGCCGGGACGGAGTTTTATGGCTACACCTTC. Protein product: CASSQAGTEFYGYTF.